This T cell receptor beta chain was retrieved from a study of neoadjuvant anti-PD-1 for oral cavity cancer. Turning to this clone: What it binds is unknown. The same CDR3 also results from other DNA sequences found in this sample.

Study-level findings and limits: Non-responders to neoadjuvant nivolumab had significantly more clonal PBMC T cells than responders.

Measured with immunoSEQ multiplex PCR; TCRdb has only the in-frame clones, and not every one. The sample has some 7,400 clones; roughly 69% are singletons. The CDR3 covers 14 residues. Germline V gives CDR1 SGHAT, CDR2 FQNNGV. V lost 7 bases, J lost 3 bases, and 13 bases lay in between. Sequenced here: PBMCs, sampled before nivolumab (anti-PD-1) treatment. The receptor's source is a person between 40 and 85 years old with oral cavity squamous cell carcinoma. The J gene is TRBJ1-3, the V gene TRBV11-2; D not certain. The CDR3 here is CASKRLGDGNTIYF. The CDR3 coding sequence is TGTGCCAGCAAACGACTCGGGGATGGAAACACCATATATTTT.